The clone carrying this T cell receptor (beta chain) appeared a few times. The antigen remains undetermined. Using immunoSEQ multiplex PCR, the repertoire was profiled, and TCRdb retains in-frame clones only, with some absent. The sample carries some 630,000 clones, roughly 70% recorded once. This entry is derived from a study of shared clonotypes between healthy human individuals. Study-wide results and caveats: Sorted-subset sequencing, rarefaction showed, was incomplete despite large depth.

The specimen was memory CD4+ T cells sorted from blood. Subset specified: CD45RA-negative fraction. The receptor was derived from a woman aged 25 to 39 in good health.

The chain's CDR3 is CASSLIIAGGPDTQYF. CDR3 DNA sequence: TGCGCCAGCAGCTTGATCATAGCGGGAGGGCCAGATACGCAGTATTTT. This sequence joins TRBV5-1 and TRBJ2-3, with 11 bases identical to TRBD2. With 1 base clipped from V and 4 bases from J, the junction kept 5 bases outside the gene matches. The CDR3 is 16 amino acids. Germline-derived CDR1 and CDR2 are SGHRS and YFSETQ. The entire variable domain, with the rest obtained from reference TRBV5-1 and TRBJ2-3, is as follows: KAGVTQTPRYLIKTRGQQVTLSCSPISGHRSVSWYQQTPGQGLQFLFEYFSETQRNKGNFPGRFSGRQFSNSRSEMNVSTLELGDSALYLCASSLIIAGGPDTQYFGPGTRLTVL.